Listed below are T cell receptor beta chains from one sample, sequenced in a study of radiation and T cells in renal cell carcinoma. Only in-frame clones appear in the TCRdb table, and some are missing; sequencing was by immunoSEQ multiplex PCR. The sample records roughly 12,000 clones, 30% to 35% being singletons. The source was tumor tissue, collected from a patient whose treatment included radiotherapy and nephrectomy. The receptors were sampled from a man between 60 and 75 years old with renal cell carcinoma. The CDR3 runs from the conserved cysteine through the conserved F or W. Each record gives: clone size, J gene, CDR3 length, D gene, V gene, CDR3 DNA, CDR3 protein. A D gene is named only where the DNA matches it firmly. Size tells how often a clone was seen (once, few, many) or the class of an expanded clone, and some rows leave it out.

size: -; J: TRBJ2-7; length: 17; D: TRBD2; V: TRBV11-2; DNA: TGTGCCAGCAGCCCCTCGGGTGGGGGGGGAATCTCCTACGAGCAGTACTTC; CDR3: CASSPSGGGGISYEQYF
size: -; J: TRBJ2-2; length: 14; D: TRBD1; V: TRBV13; DNA: TGTGCCAGCAAAGGGACAGGGATTACCGGGGAGCTGTTTTTT; CDR3: CASKGTGITGELFF
size: medium-sized; J: TRBJ1-1; length: 13; D: -; V: TRBV10-1; DNA: TGCGCCAGCAGTGAAACAGGGAACACTGAAGCTTTCTTT; CDR3: CASSETGNTEAFF
size: medium-sized; J: TRBJ2-5; length: 15; D: TRBD2; V: TRBV9; DNA: TGTGCCAGCAGCGGAATTTCAACCGGGAGGGAGACCCAGTACTTC; CDR3: CASSGISTGRETQYF
size: many; J: TRBJ1-1; length: 14; D: -; V: TRBV5-1; DNA: TGCGCCAGCAGCGCCGGGGCCGGGAACACTGAAGCTTTCTTT; CDR3: CASSAGAGNTEAFF
size: few; J: TRBJ2-7; length: 12; D: -; V: TRBV15; DNA: TGTGCCACCAGCAGGGATGCCAAGACTCAGTACTTC; CDR3: CATSRDAKTQYF
size: -; J: TRBJ1-1; length: 13; D: -; V: TRBV4-3; DNA: TGCGCCAGCAGCCAAGATAGGACTGGTGAAGCTTTCTTT; CDR3: CASSQDRTGEAFF
size: -; J: TRBJ2-1; length: 16; D: -; V: TRBV25-1; DNA: TGTGCCAGCACTGGTGTTTCGGGACGGAGACACAATGAGCAGTTCTTC; CDR3: CASTGVSGRRHNEQFF
size: -; J: TRBJ1-5; length: 15; D: -; V: TRBV29-1; DNA: TGCAGCGTTGTGAGCGGGGGGCATAGCAATCAGCCCCAGCATTTT; CDR3: CSVVSGGHSNQPQHF
size: -; J: TRBJ1-1; length: 12; D: -; V: TRBV30; DNA: TGTGCCTGGAGTTTCCTAAGTCCTGAAGCTTTCTTT; CDR3: CAWSFLSPEAFF
size: -; J: TRBJ1-1; length: 14; D: -; V: TRBV5-1; DNA: TGCGCCAGCAGCTTGGGTCGGCGGAACACTGAAGCTTTCTTT; CDR3: CASSLGRRNTEAFF
size: medium-sized; J: TRBJ1-2; length: 12; D: -; V: TRBV7-9; DNA: TGTGCCAGCACCTCCGAGGGTTATGGCTACACCTTC; CDR3: CASTSEGYGYTF
size: few; J: TRBJ2-3; length: 16; D: TRBD2; V: TRBV30; DNA: TGTGCCTGGAGTGTTTATAGCGGGGGGGCCGCAGATACGCAGTATTTT; CDR3: CAWSVYSGGAADTQYF
size: few; J: TRBJ2-5; length: 14; D: TRBD2; V: TRBV5-1; DNA: TGCGCCAGCAGCACGGGACTAGCGGAAGAGACCCAGTACTTC; CDR3: CASSTGLAEETQYF
size: -; J: TRBJ2-7; length: 13; D: -; V: TRBV27; DNA: TGTGCCAGCAGTTTTACTGTCTCCTACGAGCAGTACTTC; CDR3: CASSFTVSYEQYF
size: -; J: TRBJ2-1; length: 15; D: TRBD2; V: TRBV7-8; DNA: TGTGCCAGCAGCTCGACGGGACTAGCGTACAATGAGCAGTTCTTC; CDR3: CASSSTGLAYNEQFF
size: many; J: TRBJ1-1; length: 16; D: -; V: TRBV6-5; DNA: TGTGCCAGCAGTTCGCGGGACCGCAGGTTGAACACTGAAGCTTTCTTT; CDR3: CASSSRDRRLNTEAFF
size: -; J: TRBJ1-2; length: 17; D: TRBD1; V: TRBV7-9; DNA: TGTGCCAGCAGCTCAAACGAACAGGGGAAATCTAACTATGGCTACACCTTC; CDR3: CASSSNEQGKSNYGYTF
size: -; J: TRBJ1-1; length: 12; D: -; V: TRBV5-1; DNA: TGCGCCAGCAGCTCTACAGGGTTTGAAGCTTTCTTT; CDR3: CASSSTGFEAFF
size: medium-sized; J: TRBJ1-5; length: 13; D: -; V: TRBV7-6; DNA: TGTGCCAGCAGCTCAACAGGAAATCAGCCCCAGCATTTT; CDR3: CASSSTGNQPQHF
size: many; J: TRBJ1-2; length: 14; D: TRBD1; V: TRBV7-9; DNA: TGTGCCAGCAGTCGAACAGGGGTGTGGGATGGCTACACCTTC; CDR3: CASSRTGVWDGYTF
size: few; J: TRBJ2-5; length: 14; D: TRBD2; V: TRBV7-9; DNA: TGTGCCAGCAGCTGGGCGGGGGGTCAAGAGACCCAGTACTTC; CDR3: CASSWAGGQETQYF
size: few; J: TRBJ1-3; length: 11; D: -; V: TRBV6-6; DNA: TGTGCCTCTGGAAGGGAGAACACCATATATTTT; CDR3: CASGRENTIYF
size: -; J: TRBJ1-1; length: 13; D: -; V: TRBV7-8; DNA: TGTGCCAGCAGCTCTTACAGAAGGACTGAAGCTTTCTTT; CDR3: CASSSYRRTEAFF
size: few; J: TRBJ2-2; length: 15; D: -; V: TRBV4-1; DNA: TGCGCCAGCAGCCAAGAGGACACGGTGACCGGGGAGCTGTTTTTT; CDR3: CASSQEDTVTGELFF
size: few; J: TRBJ1-1; length: 12; D: -; V: TRBV28; DNA: TGTGCCAGCAGTTTACGCACAGGGGAAGCTTTCTTT; CDR3: CASSLRTGEAFF
size: -; J: TRBJ1-1; length: 12; D: -; V: TRBV5-6; DNA: TGTGCCAGCAGCTTGGGGCAGATTGAAGCTTTCTTT; CDR3: CASSLGQIEAFF
size: few; J: TRBJ2-6; length: 17; D: TRBD1; V: TRBV19; DNA: TGTGCCAGTAGTTTGGGACAGCCAGTCTCTGGGGCCAACGTCCTGACTTTC; CDR3: CASSLGQPVSGANVLTF
size: medium-sized; J: TRBJ2-3; length: 14; D: TRBD1; V: TRBV7-9; DNA: TGTGCCAGCACCGGGACAGTGAACACAGATACGCAGTATTTT; CDR3: CASTGTVNTDTQYF
size: -; J: TRBJ2-5; length: 15; D: -; V: TRBV5-1; DNA: TGCGCCAGCAGCTTGGAAAACAGGGATCAAGAGACCCAGTACTTC; CDR3: CASSLENRDQETQYF
size: -; J: TRBJ1-1; length: 14; D: -; V: TRBV5-4; DNA: TGTGCCAGCAGCTTGGACGGCGGGGGCACTGAAGCTTTCTTT; CDR3: CASSLDGGGTEAFF
size: few; J: TRBJ1-1; length: 12; D: -; V: TRBV5-6; DNA: TGTGCCAGCAGCTTTAGGGGCCCTGAAGCTTTCTTT; CDR3: CASSFRGPEAFF
size: -; J: TRBJ2-3; length: 15; D: TRBD2; V: TRBV6-5; DNA: TGTGCCAGCAGTACTCCTTCCCGGGAGGCAGATACGCAGTATTTT; CDR3: CASSTPSREADTQYF
size: -; J: TRBJ1-2; length: 13; D: TRBD1; V: TRBV9; DNA: TGTGCCAGCAGCGCGGACAGGGTGCTCGGCTACACCTTC; CDR3: CASSADRVLGYTF
size: -; J: TRBJ1-5; length: 13; D: -; V: TRBV19; DNA: TGTGCCAGTGATCATCGGGAAAAAGGGCCCCAGCATTTT; CDR3: CASDHREKGPQHF
size: -; J: TRBJ1-5; length: 17; D: TRBD1; V: TRBV5-1; DNA: TGCGCCAGCAGCAGAAGGGGAACAGGGGTTCGTGATCAGCCCCAGCATTTT; CDR3: CASSRRGTGVRDQPQHF
size: -; J: TRBJ1-2; length: 15; D: -; V: TRBV6-5; DNA: TGTGCCAGCGCCGCTCCGGGACCAAGAGTTTATGGCTACACCTTC; CDR3: CASAAPGPRVYGYTF
size: -; J: TRBJ2-5; length: 15; D: -; V: TRBV28; DNA: TGTGCCACCACTTCTGGGTTGAGGAATTGGGAGACCCAGTACTTC; CDR3: CATTSGLRNWETQYF
size: -; J: TRBJ2-1; length: 13; D: -; V: TRBV19; DNA: TGTGCCAGTGCCCTTCCGGGCTACAATGAGCAGTTCTTC; CDR3: CASALPGYNEQFF
size: -; J: TRBJ2-1; length: 14; D: -; V: TRBV25-1; DNA: TGTGCCAGCAGTGACCCCCGATCGAACAATGAGCAGTTCTTC; CDR3: CASSDPRSNNEQFF
size: -; J: TRBJ2-1; length: 17; D: TRBD2; V: TRBV4-2; DNA: TGTGCCAGCAGCCAAGTCTGGGTAGCGGGAGGCTACAATGAGCAGTTCTTC; CDR3: CASSQVWVAGGYNEQFF
size: -; J: TRBJ2-1; length: 9; D: -; V: TRBV6-6; DNA: TGCGGGGCCGGGAATGAGCAGTTCTTC; CDR3: CGAGNEQFF
size: medium-sized; J: TRBJ2-3; length: 17; D: TRBD2; V: TRBV5-6; DNA: TGTGCCAGCAGCTTGGTCGCTAGCGGGACCAGCACAGATACGCAGTATTTT; CDR3: CASSLVASGTSTDTQYF
size: medium-sized; J: TRBJ1-2; length: 12; D: TRBD1; V: TRBV6-5; DNA: TGTGCCAGCACCGACAGGGTATATGGCTACACCTTC; CDR3: CASTDRVYGYTF
size: medium-sized; J: TRBJ1-5; length: 15; D: -; V: TRBV5-1; DNA: TGCGCCAGCAGCCCCGGGGCAGTTAGCAATCAGCCCCAGCATTTT; CDR3: CASSPGAVSNQPQHF
size: few; J: TRBJ1-1; length: 13; D: -; V: TRBV30; DNA: TGTGCCTGGAGTCCAAATCCGGACACTGAAGCTTTCTTT; CDR3: CAWSPNPDTEAFF
size: -; J: TRBJ2-7; length: 13; D: TRBD1; V: TRBV9; DNA: TGTGCCAGCAGCGTGGGACAGGGGGCGATACAGTACTTC; CDR3: CASSVGQGAIQYF
size: -; J: TRBJ2-1; length: 15; D: -; V: TRBV6-5; DNA: TGTGCCAGCAGTTACTCCCTCGCAGGGGGGGGTGAGCAGTTCTTC; CDR3: CASSYSLAGGGEQFF
size: -; J: TRBJ1-6; length: 13; D: TRBD1; V: TRBV6-5; DNA: TGTGCCAGCAGAGGACAGGGTTATTCACCCCTCCACTTT; CDR3: CASRGQGYSPLHF
size: few; J: TRBJ2-1; length: 13; D: -; V: TRBV2; DNA: TGTGCCAGCAGTGATGGGGGTTACAATGAGCAGTTCTTC; CDR3: CASSDGGYNEQFF
size: few; J: TRBJ2-5; length: 12; D: TRBD1; V: TRBV10-3; DNA: TGTGCCATCTCAGGACAGGGGGAGACCCAGTACTTC; CDR3: CAISGQGETQYF
size: once; J: TRBJ2-5; length: 17; D: TRBD2; V: TRBV29-1; DNA: TGCAGCGTTGAATCTCGAACTAGCGGGGGCCCACAAGAGACCCAGTACTTC; CDR3: CSVESRTSGGPQETQYF
size: -; J: TRBJ1-5; length: 14; D: -; V: TRBV2; DNA: TGTGCCAGCACACCCCAAAGGGTTCGGCAGCCCCAGCATTTT; CDR3: CASTPQRVRQPQHF
size: few; J: TRBJ2-7; length: 14; D: -; V: TRBV6-5; DNA: TGTGCCAGCAAATACGTTGGTTCGGCCTACGAGCAGTACTTC; CDR3: CASKYVGSAYEQYF
size: -; J: TRBJ1-1; length: 12; D: -; V: TRBV6-1; DNA: TGTGCCAGCAGGGGGGACGACCGAAGGGCTTTCTTT; CDR3: CASRGDDRRAFF
size: -; J: TRBJ2-7; length: 15; D: TRBD2; V: TRBV9; DNA: TGTGCCAGCAGCGGAGGGACTAGCGGCCTCTACGAGCAGTACTTC; CDR3: CASSGGTSGLYEQYF
size: -; J: TRBJ1-4; length: 13; D: -; V: TRBV30; DNA: TGTGCCTGCCGGGGGCCCCCTAATGAAAAACTGTTTTTT; CDR3: CACRGPPNEKLFF